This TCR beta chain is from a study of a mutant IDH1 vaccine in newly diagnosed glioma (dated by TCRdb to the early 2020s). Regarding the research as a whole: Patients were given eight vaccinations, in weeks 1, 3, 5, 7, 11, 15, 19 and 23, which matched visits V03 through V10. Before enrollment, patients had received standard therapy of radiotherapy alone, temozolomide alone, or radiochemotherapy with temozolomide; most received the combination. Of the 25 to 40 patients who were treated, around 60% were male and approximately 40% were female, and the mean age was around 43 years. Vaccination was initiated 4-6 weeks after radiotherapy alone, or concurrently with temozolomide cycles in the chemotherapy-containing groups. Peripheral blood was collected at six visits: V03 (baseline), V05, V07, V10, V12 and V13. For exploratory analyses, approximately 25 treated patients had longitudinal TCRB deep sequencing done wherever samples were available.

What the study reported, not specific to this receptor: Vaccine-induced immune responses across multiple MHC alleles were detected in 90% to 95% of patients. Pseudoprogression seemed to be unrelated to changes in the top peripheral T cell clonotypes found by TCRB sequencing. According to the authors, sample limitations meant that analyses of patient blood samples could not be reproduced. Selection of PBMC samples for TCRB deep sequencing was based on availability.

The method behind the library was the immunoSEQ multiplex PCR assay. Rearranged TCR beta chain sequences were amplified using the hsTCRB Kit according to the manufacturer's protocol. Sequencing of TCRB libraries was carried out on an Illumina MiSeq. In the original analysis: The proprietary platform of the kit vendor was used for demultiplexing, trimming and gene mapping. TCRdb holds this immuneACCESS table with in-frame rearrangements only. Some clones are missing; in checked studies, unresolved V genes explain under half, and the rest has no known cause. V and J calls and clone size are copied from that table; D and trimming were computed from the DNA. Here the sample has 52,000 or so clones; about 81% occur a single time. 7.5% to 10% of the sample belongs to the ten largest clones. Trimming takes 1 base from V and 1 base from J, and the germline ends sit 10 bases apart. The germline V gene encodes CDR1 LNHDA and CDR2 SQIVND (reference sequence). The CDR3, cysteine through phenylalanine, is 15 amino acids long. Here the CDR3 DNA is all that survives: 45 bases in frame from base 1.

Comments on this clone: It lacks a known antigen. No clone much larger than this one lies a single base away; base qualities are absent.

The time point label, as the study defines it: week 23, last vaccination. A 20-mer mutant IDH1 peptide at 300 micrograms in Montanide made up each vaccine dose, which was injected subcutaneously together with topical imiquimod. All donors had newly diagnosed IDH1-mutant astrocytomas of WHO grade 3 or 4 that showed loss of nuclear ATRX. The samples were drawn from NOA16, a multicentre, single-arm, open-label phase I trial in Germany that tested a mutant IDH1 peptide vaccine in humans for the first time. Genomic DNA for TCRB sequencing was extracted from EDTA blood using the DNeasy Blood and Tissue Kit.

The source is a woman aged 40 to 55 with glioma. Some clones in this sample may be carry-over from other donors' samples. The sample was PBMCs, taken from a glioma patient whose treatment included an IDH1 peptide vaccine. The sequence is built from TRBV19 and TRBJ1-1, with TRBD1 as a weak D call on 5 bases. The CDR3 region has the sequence CASSIVAGGNTEAFF. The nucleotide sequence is TGTGCCAGTAGTATAGTGGCGGGGGGGAACACTGAAGCTTTCTTT.